The 19 T cell receptor beta chains below all came from one sample that was sequenced in a study of OX40 agonist ivuxolimab in advanced cancers. Repertoires were generated with immunoSEQ multiplex PCR, while TCRdb's copy carries only in-frame clones and drops some. The sample carries 75,000 to 100,000 clones, approximately 91% recorded once. The input for sequencing was CD4+ or CD8+ T cells sorted from blood, taken in a trial of the OX40 agonist ivuxolimab. The receptors shown here come from an adult with an advanced solid tumor such as melanoma, head and neck, liver or kidney cancer.

This chain links TRBV5-6 with TRBJ2-1, with TRBD2 identical over 10 bases. The trim removed 0 bases at V and 3 bases at J, leaving 3 bases unmatched. The CDR3 runs to 16 residues. The V gene's germline CDR1 is SGHDT and CDR2 YYEEEE. The CDR3 sequence: CASSLETSGVYNEQFF. In nucleotides, the CDR3 is TGTGCCAGCAGCTTGGAAACTAGCGGGGTCTACAATGAGCAGTTCTTC.

The rearrangement links TRBV7-3 to TRBJ2-1; D tentatively reads TRBD1 or TRBD2 (5 bases each). Trimming removed 5 bases at V and 5 bases at J, with 13 bases between. The germline gives CDR1 SGHTA, CDR2 FQGTGA. CDR3 length: 14 amino acids. CDR3 region: CASSPFGTHNEQFF. Here the CDR3 DNA reads TGTGCCAGCAGCCCATTCGGGACCCACAATGAGCAGTTCTTC. Drawing the rest from reference TRBV7-3 and TRBJ2-1, the complete variable domain is GAGVSQTPSNKVTEKGKYVELRCDPISGHTALYWYRQSLGQGPEFLIYFQGTGAADDSGLPNDRFFAVRPEGSVSTLKIQRTERGDSAVYLCASSPFGTHNEQFFGPGTRLTVL.

This clone was seen once. The gene calls are TRBV10-2 and TRBJ1-5, with D possibly being TRBD1 (5 bases). The V gene lost 5 bases and the J gene lost 2 bases, with 10 bases spanning the gap. The CDR3 is 14 residues long. From germline, CDR1 is WSHSY and CDR2 SAAADI. CDR3 residues: CASSRQGGNQPQHF. In DNA form, the CDR3 reads TGCGCCAGCAGTAGGCAGGGAGGCAATCAGCCCCAGCATTTT.

With regard to this clone: Other DNA sequences within the sample encode an identical CDR3. The chain links TRBV28 to TRBJ1-5; unclear D gene. V dropped 8 bases and J dropped 0 bases, with 8 bases sitting between them. The germline V gene encodes CDR1 MDHEN and CDR2 SYDVKM. CDR3 length: 13 amino acids. CDR3 bases: TGTGCCAGCCGTCGGGATAGCAATCAGCCCCAGCATTTT. Its translation is CASRRDSNQPQHF.

Written as DNA, the CDR3 is TGTGCCAGTAGTATAGCGGGAGGTTCGGAGACCCAGTACTTC. Amino acid sequence: CASSIAGGSETQYF. The rearrangement links TRBV19 to TRBJ2-5, with TRBD2 matching 7 bases. J was trimmed by 5 bases and V by 1 base; bases with no gene match: 4. Germline loops: CDR1 LNHDA, CDR2 SQIVND (reference sequence). The CDR3 extends over 14 amino acids.

The chain carries TRBV19 and TRBJ1-5; D is uncertain. V lost 5 bases to trimming and J lost 0 bases, with 8 bases between them. The CDR3 length is 14 residues. Germline V gene lookup returns CDR1 LNHDA and CDR2 SQIVND (reference sequence). The CDR3 protein is CASSPRGSNQPQHF. CDR3 bases: TGTGCCAGTAGTCCCCGCGGTAGCAATCAGCCCCAGCATTTT.

The J gene is TRBJ2-3, the V gene TRBV19; TRBD2 matches 8 bases. CDR3 size: 17 residues. J was trimmed by 2 bases and V by 1 base; bases with no gene match: 8. Germline V gene lookup returns CDR1 LNHDA and CDR2 SQIVND (reference sequence). Here the CDR3 reads CASSIGPTGGYTDTQYF. CDR3 DNA sequence: TGTGCCAGTAGTATAGGGCCTACGGGAGGGTACACAGATACGCAGTATTTT.

This sequence joins TRBV10-3 and TRBJ2-2, with 9 bases matching TRBD2. The CDR3 length is 14 residues. CDR1 and CDR2 (germline): ENHRY, SYGVKD. J was trimmed by 4 bases and V by 10 bases; bases with no gene match: 7. The CDR3 spells CATGGGVTTGELFF. The CDR3 nucleotides are TGTGCCACTGGCGGGGGGGTTACCACCGGGGAGCTGTTTTTT.

The chain employs TRBV9 and TRBJ2-7; tentative D call: TRBD1 (5 bases). V was cut by 4 bases and J by 2 bases, with 16 bases left in between. The length of the CDR3 is 15 residues. Germline CDR1 SGDLS, CDR2 YYNGEE. The CDR3 nucleotides are TGTGCCAGCAGCCCCCAAGGGGCCGGACCCTACGAGCAGTACTTC. Translating gives CASSPQGAGPYEQYF.

V is TRBV6-6 and J is TRBJ2-3; 10 nucleotides align to TRBD1. V lost 0 bases to trimming and J lost 4 bases; unmatched junction nucleotides: 4. Germline CDR1 MNHNY, CDR2 SVGAGI (reference sequence). The CDR3 is made up of 16 amino acids. The CDR3 region has the DNA TGTGCCAGCAGTTACTCGGGGACAGGGGCGTCAGATACGCAGTATTTT. Its translation is CASSYSGTGASDTQYF.

The CDR3 DNA reads as TGTGCCAGCAGCCCTCGACTAGCGGGAGGGGGGAACATTCAGTACTTC. Protein: CASSPRLAGGGNIQYF. The chain links TRBV5-6 to TRBJ2-4, with 14 bases that match TRBD2. This CDR3 has 16 amino acids. Germline-derived CDR1 and CDR2 are SGHDT and YYEEEE. J lost 7 bases, V lost 4 bases, and 7 bases had no gene match.

The V gene is TRBV5-6, the J gene TRBJ2-2; D ambiguous. The ends were cut back, 1 base at V and 4 bases at J, with 5 bases in the middle. The length of the CDR3 is 13 residues. CDR1 is SGHDT, CDR2 YYEEEE, per germline. In nucleotides, the CDR3 is TGTGCCAGCAGCTTGCAACCCACCGGGGAGCTGTTTTTT. Amino acid sequence: CASSLQPTGELFF.

The chain employs TRBV29-1 and TRBJ2-2; no firm D call. Deletions cut 7 bases from V and 3 bases from J, with 6 bases between. Germline CDR1 is SQVTM and CDR2 is ANQGSEA. The CDR3 extends over 11 amino acids. CDR3 coding DNA: TGCAGCGCGACGGACACCGGGGAGCTGTTTTTT. It is translated as CSATDTGELFF.

A single count supports this clone. The chain links TRBV6-1 to TRBJ2-5, with a possible D match to TRBD2 (5 bases). Trimming left V 2 bases short and J 9 bases short, with 13 bases between. The CDR3 is 13 amino acids. The germline V gene has CDR1 MNHNS and CDR2 SASEGT. CDR3 DNA: TGTGCCAGCAGTGAACCTGTGAGGGAACCCCAGTACTTC. This sequence encodes CASSEPVREPQYF.

The V and J genes are TRBV5-1 and TRBJ1-2; D is undetermined. Germline V gene lookup returns CDR1 SGHRS and CDR2 YFSETQ. This CDR3 region has 14 residues. Between the trimmed V and J ends, which lost 4 bases and 8 bases, there was a span of 18 bases. In nucleotides, the CDR3 is TGCGCCAGCAGCCTAACTGGAGCGGGGAGAGGCTACACCTTC. As protein: CASSLTGAGRGYTF.

This sequence joins TRBV5-8 and TRBJ2-1; TRBD2 matches at 8 bases. Germline V lookup: CDR1 SGHTS, CDR2 YDEGEE. The CDR3 contains 15 residues. J was trimmed by 4 bases and V by 3 bases; bases with no gene match: 6. CDR3 protein: CASSSSGTRYNEQFF. The CDR3 coding sequence is TGTGCCAGCAGCTCCTCCGGGACTAGATACAATGAGCAGTTCTTC.

The chain couples TRBV30 to TRBJ2-7; D not certain. Per germline, CDR1 GTSNPN and CDR2 SVGIG (reference sequence). With 3 bases removed from V and 0 bases from J, the gap between germline ends came to 6 bases. The CDR3 totals 12 residues. The CDR3 loop reads CAWSLSSYEQYF. The CDR3 region has the DNA TGTGCCTGGAGCCTTAGCTCCTACGAGCAGTACTTC.

Points on this clone: The same CDR3 also results from other DNA sequences found in this sample. CDR3 bases: TGTGCCAGCAGCTTGGGACAGAATCAGCCCCAGCATTTT. Translating it yields CASSLGQNQPQHF. The chain has TRBV7-2 and TRBJ1-5; the match to TRBD1 covers 7 bases. Trimming at V came to 3 bases and at J to 4 bases, leaving 0 bases not matched to a gene. The CDR3 runs 13 residues. CDR1 and CDR2 (germline): SGHTA, FQGNSA.

The rearrangement links TRBV25-1 to TRBJ1-2; maybe TRBD1 (6 bases). The CDR3 runs 15 residues. Trimming stripped 4 bases from V and 1 base from J, with 13 bases between. Germline V gives CDR1 MGHDK, CDR2 SYGVNS. This CDR3 is CASSGQAESNYGYTF. The CDR3 nucleotides read TGTGCCAGCAGTGGACAGGCCGAAAGTAACTATGGCTACACCTTC.